The 17 T cell receptor beta chains below come from one sample, sequenced in a study of neurological immune-mediated disorders. TCRdb used MiXCR to reprocess the 5' RACE reads, holding one entry per CDR3 protein. The table has 55,000 or so distinct CDR3 sequences, around 4.2% seen once; the top ten hold 2.9%. Specimen: PBMCs. The source of these receptors is a man aged 50-59 years with multiple sclerosis.

The chain couples TRBV9 to TRBJ2-2; TRBD1 matches 9 bases. V shed 1 base, J shed 6 bases, and the junction held 7 bases outside the gene matches. CDR1 SGDLS and CDR2 YYNGEE come from the germline V gene. This CDR3 has 16 amino acids. The CDR3 coding sequence is TGTGCCAGCAGCGTACCGACAGGGGGAAAATCCGGGGAGCTGTTTTTT. This sequence encodes CASSVPTGGKSGELFF.

This clonotype was observed at least ten times. This sequence joins TRBV5-1 and TRBJ2-1, with D perhaps being TRBD1 or TRBD2 (5 bases each). Trimming pared 2 bases from V and 8 bases from J, leaving 11 bases between. The CDR3 totals 13 residues. Germline V CDR1 and CDR2: SGHRS, YFSETQ. The CDR3 is CASSLQAGDEQFF. The CDR3 DNA sequence: TGCGCCAGCAGCTTACAGGCGGGCGATGAGCAGTTCTTC.

This clonotype occurred a few times. This sequence joins TRBV6-4 and TRBJ2-5, with 7 nucleotides matching TRBD2. This CDR3 region has 13 residues. J was trimmed by 1 base and V by 5 bases; bases with no gene match: 1. Germline V gives CDR1 MRHNA, CDR2 SNTAGT. As DNA, the CDR3 is TGTGCCAGCAGTCGACTAGCCCAAGAGACCCAGTACTTC. This sequence encodes CASSRLAQETQYF.

This clonotype occurred many times. The chain carries TRBV5-1 and TRBJ2-1; D might be TRBD2 (7 bases). The germline V gene has CDR1 SGHRS and CDR2 YFSETQ. The CDR3 runs 15 residues. V lost 1 base and J 5 bases, leaving 13 bases between the germline ends. CDR3 coding DNA: TGCGCCAGCAGCTTGAACGGGGGGCCAGACAATGAGCAGTTCTTC. Residues: CASSLNGGPDNEQFF.

For this clonotype: This sequence may be a read error, since a much larger clone differs from it by one base. The chain joins TRBV28 to TRBJ1-2; D remains unclear. Trimming stripped 5 bases from V and 8 bases from J, with 15 bases between. Germline CDR1 reads MDHEN; CDR2 reads SYDVKM. The CDR3 length is 13 residues. The CDR3 region is CASSGSQVKGYTF. CDR3 nucleotides: TGTGCCAGCAGTGGCTCCCAGGTCAAAGGCTACACCTTC.

This clonotype occurred a few times. The chain employs TRBV28 and TRBJ1-5, with D perhaps matching TRBD1 (6 bases). V lost 7 bases to trimming and J lost 6 bases, with 16 bases between them. Germline-derived CDR1 and CDR2 are MDHEN and SYDVKM. The length of the CDR3 is 14 residues. The CDR3 sequence: CASTLGGEVQPQHF. The CDR3 DNA reads TGTGCCAGCACCCTCGGGGGCGAGGTTCAGCCCCAGCATTTT.

This clonotype was detected ten times or more. The V gene is TRBV12-3 or TRBV12-4, the J gene TRBJ1-5; no clear D gene. The CDR3 consists of 16 residues. Trimming took off 2 bases at V and 0 bases at J, with 11 bases between the two ends. The CDR3 here is CASSLFGSGSNQPQHF. DNA of the CDR3: TGTGCCAGCAGTTTATTCGGCAGTGGTAGCAATCAGCCCCAGCATTTT.

This clonotype was observed many times. The chain recombines TRBV5-1 with TRBJ2-7; D possibly corresponds to TRBD1 (7 bases). This CDR3 is 15 amino acids long. Germline V lookup: CDR1 SGHRS, CDR2 YFSETQ. V shed 4 bases and J shed 0 bases, with 14 bases lying between them. For the CDR3, the DNA is TGCGCCAGCAGCCCCGCGGGACAGTACTCCTACGAGCAGTACTTC. It encodes CASSPAGQYSYEQYF.

This chain's CDR3 is CASSASGRANEQFF. CDR3 coding DNA: TGTGCCAGCAGCGCTAGCGGGAGAGCCAATGAGCAGTTCTTC. The chain uses TRBV9 and TRBJ2-1; TRBD2 matches at 10 bases. J was trimmed by 6 bases and V by 3 bases; bases with no gene match: 3. Germline V lookup: CDR1 SGDLS, CDR2 YYNGEE. The CDR3 is 14 residues long.

The table lists this clonotype with many counts. This chain connects TRBV20-1 to TRBJ2-1; weak D call: TRBD1 (5 bases). The CDR3 consists of 11 residues. CDR1 DFQATT and CDR2 SNEGSKA come from the germline V gene (reference sequence). The V end was cut by 2 bases, the J end by 10 bases, with 9 bases between. DNA of the CDR3: TGCAGTGCTAGATGGGGCCGCGAGCAGTTCTTC. Amino acid sequence: CSARWGREQFF.

Turning to this clonotype: Possible read error: a much larger clone is one base away. This chain uses TRBV5-6 with TRBJ2-7; D may match TRBD1 or TRBD2 (5 bases each). The CDR3 has 12 residues. CDR1 and CDR2 from the germline V gene are SGHDT and YYEEEE. With 4 bases removed from V and 7 bases from J, the gap between germline ends came to 12 bases. CDR3 sequence reads: CASSTRWGEQYF. CDR3 nucleotides: TGTGCCAGCAGCACGCGATGGGGGGAGCAGTACTTC.

V and J are TRBV7-6 and TRBJ2-7; TRBD2 agrees at 9 bases. The length of the CDR3 is 14 residues. J was trimmed by 5 bases and V by 5 bases; bases with no gene match: 7. CDR1 and CDR2 from the germline V gene are SGHVS and FNYEAQ. CDR3 nucleotides: TGTGCCAGCAGCCCAACTAGCGGGTGGGACGAGCAGTACTTC. Its protein is CASSPTSGWDEQYF.

This clonotype has at least ten counts. This chain uses TRBV7-8 with TRBJ2-1, with 10 positions matching TRBD2. Germline assignment: CDR1 SGHVS and CDR2 FQNEAQ. V lost 4 bases and J lost 6; bases outside the gene matches: 6. The CDR3 extends over 15 amino acids. CDR3 coding DNA: TGTGCCAGCAGCTCAAGCGGGAGGGCCCGCAATGAGCAGTTCTTC. Residues: CASSSSGRARNEQFF. The whole variable domain, filled in from reference TRBV7-8 and TRBJ2-1, reads GAGVSQSPRYKVAKRGQDVALRCDPISGHVSLFWYQQALGQGPEFLTYFQNEAQLDKSGLPSDRFFAERPEGSVSTLKIQRTQQEDSAVYLCASSSSGRARNEQFFGPGTRLTVL.

This clonotype showed up many times. The V and J genes are TRBV15 and TRBJ1-3, with D possibly TRBD1 on 6 matching bases. CDR3 length: 14 residues. Between the trimmed V and J ends, which lost 1 base and 5 bases, there was a span of 9 bases. The germline V gene encodes CDR1 LNHNV and CDR2 YYDKDF (reference sequence). The CDR3 loop reads CATSRGTARNTIYF. The CDR3, as DNA: TGTGCCACCAGCAGAGGGACAGCGAGAAACACCATATATTTT. Combining the CDR3 with reference TRBV15 and TRBJ1-3 gives the whole variable domain DAMVIQNPRYQVTQFGKPVTLSCSQTLNHNVMYWYQQKSSQAPKLLFHYYDKDFNNEADTPDNFQSRRPNTSFCFLDIRSPGLGDTAMYLCATSRGTARNTIYFGEGSWLTVV.

This clonotype was recorded a few times. V is TRBV5-1 and J is TRBJ2-7; D not resolved. Trimming removed 0 bases at V and 4 bases at J, with 14 bases between. The germline CDR1 and CDR2 sequences are SGHRS and YFSETQ. CDR3 length: 15 residues. For the CDR3, the DNA is TGCGCCAGCAGCTTGGGAGCAGACCAATTTTACGAGCAGTACTTC. Protein sequence: CASSLGADQFYEQYF.

The rearrangement joins TRBV20-1 to TRBJ2-4; 7 bases fit TRBD1. CDR3 length equals 14 residues. J gave up 10 bases and V 0 bases, and 9 bases lay outside the gene matches. Germline CDR1 DFQATT, CDR2 SNEGSKA (reference sequence). In DNA form, the CDR3 reads TGCAGTGCTAGAGAGGGAAAGGGGGCTGAAATTCAGTACTTC. The encoded protein is CSAREGKGAEIQYF.

V gene TRBV5-1 combines with J gene TRBJ2-5; TRBD2 aligns across 7 bases. V lost 1 base to trimming and J lost 1 base; unmatched junction nucleotides: 1. The germline V gene encodes CDR1 SGHRS and CDR2 YFSETQ. This CDR3 is built from 14 residues. The CDR3: CASSLWEGQETQYF. The CDR3 DNA follows: TGCGCCAGCAGCTTGTGGGAGGGCCAAGAGACCCAGTACTTC.